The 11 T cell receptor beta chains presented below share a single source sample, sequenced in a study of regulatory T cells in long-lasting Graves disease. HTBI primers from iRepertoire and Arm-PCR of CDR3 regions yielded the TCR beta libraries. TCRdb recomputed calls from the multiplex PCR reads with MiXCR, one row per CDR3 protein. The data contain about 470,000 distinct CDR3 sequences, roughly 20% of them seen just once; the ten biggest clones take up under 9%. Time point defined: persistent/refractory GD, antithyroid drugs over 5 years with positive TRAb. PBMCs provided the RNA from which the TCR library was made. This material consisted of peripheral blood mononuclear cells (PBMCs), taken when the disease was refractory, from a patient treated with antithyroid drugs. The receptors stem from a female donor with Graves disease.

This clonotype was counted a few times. The chain's CDR3 is CASSLLSGPNEAFF. CDR3 nucleotide sequence: TGTGCCAGCAGCTTACTATCAGGTCCCAATGAAGCTTTCTTT. The rearrangement joins TRBV7-2 to TRBJ1-1; D unresolved. V was cut by 2 bases and J by 7 bases, with 14 bases left in between. Germline CDR1 and CDR2: SGHTA and FQGNSA. The CDR3 loop spans 14 amino acids.

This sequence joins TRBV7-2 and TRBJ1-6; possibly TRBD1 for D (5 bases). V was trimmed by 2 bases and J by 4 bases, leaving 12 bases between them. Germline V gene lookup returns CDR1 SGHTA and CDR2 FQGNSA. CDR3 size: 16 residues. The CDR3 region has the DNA TGTGCCAGCAGCTTAATCAGGCCAGGGTATAATTCACCCCTCCACTTT. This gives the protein CASSLIRPGYNSPLHF.

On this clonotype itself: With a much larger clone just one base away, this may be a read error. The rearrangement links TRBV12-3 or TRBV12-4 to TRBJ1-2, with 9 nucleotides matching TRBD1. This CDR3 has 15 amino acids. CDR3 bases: TGTGCCAGCAGTTTAGACAGGGGGCGCACCTATGGCTACGCCTTC. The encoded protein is CASSLDRGRTYGYAF.

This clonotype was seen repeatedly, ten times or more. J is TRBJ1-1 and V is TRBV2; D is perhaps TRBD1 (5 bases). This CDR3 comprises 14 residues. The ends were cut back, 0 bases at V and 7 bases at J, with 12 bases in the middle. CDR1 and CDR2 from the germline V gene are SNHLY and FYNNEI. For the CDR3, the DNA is TGTGCCAGCAGTGAAGCCTTGGGGGGGGGTGAAGCTTTCTTT. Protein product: CASSEALGGGEAFF.

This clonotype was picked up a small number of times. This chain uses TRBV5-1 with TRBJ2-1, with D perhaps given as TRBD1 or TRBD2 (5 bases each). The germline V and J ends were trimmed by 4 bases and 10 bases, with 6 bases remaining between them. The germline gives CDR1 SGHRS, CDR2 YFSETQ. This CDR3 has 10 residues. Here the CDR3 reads CASSGTEQFF. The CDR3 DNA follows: TGCGCCAGCAGCGGGACGGAGCAGTTCTTC.

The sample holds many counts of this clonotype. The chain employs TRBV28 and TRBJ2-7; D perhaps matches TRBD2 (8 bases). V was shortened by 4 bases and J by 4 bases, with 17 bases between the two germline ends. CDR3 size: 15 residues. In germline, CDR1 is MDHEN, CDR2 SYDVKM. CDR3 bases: TGTGCCAGCAGTTCAGGGGGACTAGACGAATACGAGCAGTACTTC. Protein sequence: CASSSGGLDEYEQYF.

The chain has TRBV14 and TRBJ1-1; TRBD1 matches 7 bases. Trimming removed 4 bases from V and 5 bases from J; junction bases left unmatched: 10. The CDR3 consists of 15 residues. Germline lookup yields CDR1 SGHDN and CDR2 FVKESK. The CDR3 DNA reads TGTGCCAGCAGCCCTCGACAGGGATTGGGTACTGAAGCTTTCTTT. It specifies CASSPRQGLGTEAFF. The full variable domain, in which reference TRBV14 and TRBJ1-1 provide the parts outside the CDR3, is EAGVTQFPSHSVIEKGQTVTLRCDPISGHDNLYWYRRVMGKEIKFLLHFVKESKQDESGMPNNRFLAERTGGTYSTLKVQPAELEDSGVYFCASSPRQGLGTEAFFGQGTRLTVV.

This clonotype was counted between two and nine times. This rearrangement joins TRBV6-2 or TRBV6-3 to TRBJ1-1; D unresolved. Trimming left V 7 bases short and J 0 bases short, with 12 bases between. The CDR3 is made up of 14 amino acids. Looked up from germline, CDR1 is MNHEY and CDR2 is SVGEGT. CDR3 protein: CASTLSGMNTEAFF. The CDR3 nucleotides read TGTGCCAGCACCCTGAGCGGGATGAACACTGAAGCTTTCTTT.

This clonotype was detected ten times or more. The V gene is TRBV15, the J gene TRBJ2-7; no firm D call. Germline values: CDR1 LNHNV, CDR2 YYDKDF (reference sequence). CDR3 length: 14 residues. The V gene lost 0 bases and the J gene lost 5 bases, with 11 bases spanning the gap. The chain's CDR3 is CATSRDTARHEQYF. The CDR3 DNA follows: TGTGCCACCAGCAGAGACACGGCCCGTCACGAGCAGTACTTC.

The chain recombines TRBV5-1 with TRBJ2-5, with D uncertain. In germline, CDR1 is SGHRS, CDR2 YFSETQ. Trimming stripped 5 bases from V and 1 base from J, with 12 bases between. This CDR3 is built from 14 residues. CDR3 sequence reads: CASSPNRSQETQYF. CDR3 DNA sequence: TGCGCCAGCAGTCCTAACAGATCCCAAGAGACCCAGTACTTC.

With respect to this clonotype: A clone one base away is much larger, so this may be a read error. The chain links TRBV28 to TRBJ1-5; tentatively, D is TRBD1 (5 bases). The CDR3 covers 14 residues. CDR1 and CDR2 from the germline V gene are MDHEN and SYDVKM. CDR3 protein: CAISSTGLLQPQHF. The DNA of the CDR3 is TGTGCCATCAGTTCGACGGGGCTACTTCAGCCCCAGCATTTT. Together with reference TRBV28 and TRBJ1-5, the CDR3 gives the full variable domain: DVKVTQSSRYLVKRTGEKVFLECVQDMDHENMFWYRQDPGLGLRLIYFSYDVKMKEKGDIPEGYSVSREKKERFSLILESASTNQTSMYLCAISSTGLLQPQHFGDGTRLSIL.